One sample yielded the 11 T cell receptor beta chains listed below, sequenced in a study of T cells in localized non-small cell lung cancer. TCRdb keeps only in-frame clones here, not all; method: immunoSEQ multiplex PCR. The sample yields under 20,000 clones, 80% to 95% seen once. The input for sequencing was peripheral blood, taken before any cancer treatment. The receptors were gathered from a male donor older than 55 with stage I squamous cell lung carcinoma.

The V and J genes are TRBV28 and TRBJ2-7; D possibly corresponds to TRBD1 (5 bases). The V gene lost 4 bases and the J gene lost 4 bases, with 11 bases spanning the gap. CDR3 length: 13 residues. Per the germline V gene, CDR1 is MDHEN and CDR2 is SYDVKM. This CDR3 reads CASSSQQGYEQYF. CDR3 in DNA: TGTGCCAGCAGTTCCCAGCAGGGATACGAGCAGTACTTC.

The rearrangement links TRBV18 to TRBJ2-5; D is possibly TRBD2 (6 bases). Trimming stripped 0 bases from V and 5 bases from J, with 10 bases between. CDR1 and CDR2 from the germline V gene are KGHSH and LQKENI. The CDR3 length is 14 residues. The DNA for the CDR3 is TGTGCCAGCTCACCACCGACTCTAGCGGAGACCCAGTACTTC. Its translation is CASSPPTLAETQYF.

The chain carries TRBV19 and TRBJ2-2, with 11 bases matching TRBD2. This CDR3 comprises 17 residues. Germline values: CDR1 LNHDA, CDR2 SQIVND (reference sequence). V was clipped by 3 bases and J by 4 bases; unmatched bases: 7. The CDR3 protein is CASSIRLAGGVTGELFF. CDR3 bases: TGTGCCAGTAGTATTCGGCTAGCGGGAGGTGTCACCGGGGAGCTGTTTTTT. Full variable domain (rest looked up from reference TRBV19 and TRBJ2-2): DGGITQSPKYLFRKEGQNVTLSCEQNLNHDAMYWYRQDPGQGLRLIYYSQIVNDFQKGDIAEGYSVSREKKESFPLTVTSAQKNPTAFYLCASSIRLAGGVTGELFFGEGSRLTVL.

The chain combines TRBV4-3 with TRBJ1-2; TRBD1 is a possible D gene (5 bases). The CDR3 sequence is 14 residues long. Germline-derived CDR1 and CDR2 are LGHNA and YSLEER. Trimming took 3 bases from V and 2 from J, leaving 10 bases between them. The CDR3 sequence: CASSQYEGNYGYTF. For the CDR3, the DNA is TGCGCCAGCAGCCAGTACGAGGGGAACTATGGCTACACCTTC.

This clone has only one observation. This chain connects TRBV25-1 to TRBJ2-3, with no clear D. The germline CDR1 and CDR2 sequences are MGHDK and SYGVNS. CDR3 length equals 15 residues. Deletions cut 3 bases from V and 4 bases from J, with 14 bases between. CDR3 sequence: CASSDLYLGADTQYF. The CDR3 DNA is TGTGCCAGCAGTGATCTATATCTAGGAGCAGATACGCAGTATTTT.

This clone was seen only once. The J gene is TRBJ2-3, the V gene TRBV4-3; the match to TRBD2 covers 8 bases. Germline V gene lookup returns CDR1 LGHNA and CDR2 YSLEER. V lost 1 base, J lost 0 bases, and 3 bases stayed unmatched. This CDR3 is built from 16 residues. The CDR3 loop is CASSQGLAGSTDTQYF. CDR3 nucleotide sequence: TGCGCCAGCAGCCAAGGGCTAGCGGGCAGCACAGATACGCAGTATTTT.

V gene TRBV19 combines with J gene TRBJ2-1, with 7 bases aligning to TRBD1. Germline values: CDR1 LNHDA, CDR2 SQIVND (reference sequence). CDR3 length: 15 residues. V trimming: 6 bases; J trimming: 8 bases; junction bases outside the gene matches: 13. The CDR3 sequence is CASSRPQGVFDEQFF. The CDR3 DNA follows: TGTGCCAGTAGCAGACCTCAGGGGGTTTTTGATGAGCAGTTCTTC.

This chain links TRBV7-2 with TRBJ2-3, with D perhaps TRBD2 (5 bases). The CDR3 length is 15 residues. Germline V gives CDR1 SGHTA, CDR2 FQGNSA. With 5 bases removed from V and 2 bases from J, the gap between germline ends came to 14 bases. This chain's CDR3 is CASSPGISDTDTQYF. CDR3 coding DNA: TGTGCCAGCAGCCCCGGGATTTCCGACACAGATACGCAGTATTTT.

The V call is TRBV19, the J call TRBJ1-4, with 7 bases identical to TRBD1. The CDR3 is made up of 13 amino acids. CDR1 LNHDA and CDR2 SQIVND come from the germline V gene (reference sequence). V lost 3 bases to trimming and J lost 10 bases; unmatched junction nucleotides: 5. The CDR3 nucleotides read TGTGCCAGTAGTATCGGGACAGTCCCAAAACTGTTTTTT. Protein product: CASSIGTVPKLFF.

This clone was found once. The chain is built from TRBV5-8 and TRBJ1-1, with D perhaps TRBD1 (5 bases). Trimming pared 0 bases from V and 1 base from J, leaving 10 bases between. Germline CDR1 and CDR2: SGHTS and YDEGEE. The length of the CDR3 is 15 residues. DNA of the CDR3: TGTGCCAGCAGCTTGGTCGAGACAGAGAACACTGAAGCTTTCTTT. Its translation: CASSLVETENTEAFF. The full variable domain, with the rest looked up from reference TRBV5-8 and TRBJ1-1, is EAGVTQSPTHLIKTRGQQATLRCSPISGHTSVYWYQQALGLGLQFLLWYDEGEERNRGNFPPRFSGRQFPNYSSELNVNALELEDSALYLCASSLVETENTEAFFGQGTRLTVV.

The chain joins TRBV7-2 to TRBJ2-5; D possibly corresponds to TRBD2 (6 bases). Germline V CDR1 and CDR2: SGHTA, FQGNSA. The V and J ends lost 2 bases and 2 bases respectively, with 15 bases between them. The CDR3 runs 16 residues. CDR3 protein: CASSLSGTGVQETQYF. As DNA, the CDR3 is TGTGCCAGCAGCTTAAGCGGAACGGGAGTTCAAGAGACCCAGTACTTC.